This TCR beta chain was profiled in a study of control samples from healthy donors and cancer patients. Repertoires were generated with immunoSEQ multiplex PCR, while TCRdb's copy carries only in-frame clones and drops some. In the table there are more than 140,000 clones, under 95% of which are singletons. V trimming: 5 bases; J trimming: 5 bases; junction bases outside the gene matches: 8. Germline CDR1 and CDR2: SEHNR and FQNEAQ (reference sequence). The CDR3 sequence is 15 residues long. V gene TRBV7-9 combines with J gene TRBJ2-2; 7 nucleotides align to TRBD2. This TCR was recovered from a man in his forties in good health. Sample: blood. The CDR3 DNA sequence: TGTGCCAGCAGCCCCCGGGAGGCGGGGACCGGGGAGCTGTTTTTT. It codes for CASSPREAGTGELFF. Together with reference TRBV7-9 and TRBJ2-2, the CDR3 gives the full variable domain: DTGVSQNPRHKITKRGQNVTFRCDPISEHNRLYWYRQTLGQGPEFLTYFQNEAQLEKSRLLSDRFSAERPKGSFSTLEIQRTEQGDSAMYLCASSPREAGTGELFFGEGSRLTVL.